The 9 T cell receptor beta chains listed next were all sequenced from one sample in a study of T cells in tuberculosis. Some clones are missing from TCRdb's copy, which holds only in-frame ones; the method was immunoSEQ multiplex PCR. The top ten clones hold approximately 12% of a sample with about 10,000 clones, just under 95% of them seen once. The sample comprised PBMCs. Every receptor here comes from an adult with tuberculosis.

The sample holds one count of this clone. J is TRBJ2-5 and V is TRBV6-1; 9 positions match TRBD1. CDR3 size: 14 residues. V lost 6 bases to trimming and J lost 3 bases; unmatched junction nucleotides: 5. Germline values: CDR1 MNHNS, CDR2 SASEGT. CDR3 in amino acids: CASRLQGAKETQYF. The CDR3 DNA sequence: TGTGCCAGCAGGTTACAGGGGGCGAAAGAGACCCAGTACTTC.

The chain couples TRBV19 to TRBJ1-6, with D perhaps TRBD1 (6 bases). Trimming cost V 4 bases and J 3 bases, with 19 bases left between them. Germline values: CDR1 LNHDA, CDR2 SQIVND (reference sequence). This CDR3 has 18 residues. The CDR3 sequence: CASSTPRGGRFYNSPLHF. As DNA, the CDR3 is TGTGCCAGTAGTACCCCGCGCGGGGGGCGCTTCTATAATTCACCCCTCCACTTT.

This clone has only one observation. The chain carries TRBV5-1 and TRBJ2-1; a possible D gene is TRBD2 (6 bases). The CDR3 spans 15 residues. In germline, CDR1 is SGHRS, CDR2 YFSETQ. Trimming stripped 2 bases from V and 3 bases from J, with 12 bases between. The CDR3 DNA sequence: TGCGCCAGCAGCTTTGATAGCGGACGCTACAATGAGCAGTTCTTC. The encoded protein is CASSFDSGRYNEQFF.

CDR3 sequence: CAWSLTVQGTYEQYF. Here the CDR3 DNA reads TGTGCCTGGAGTTTGACTGTACAGGGGACCTACGAGCAGTACTTC. The chain joins TRBV30 to TRBJ2-7; 7 nucleotides match TRBD1. This CDR3 has 15 amino acids. The trim removed 2 bases at V and 2 bases at J, leaving 9 bases unmatched. CDR1 is GTSNPN and CDR2 is SVGIG in the germline V gene (reference sequence).

The chain employs TRBV30 and TRBJ2-1; possible D gene TRBD2, 5 bases. This CDR3 comprises 12 residues. Trimming stripped 4 bases from V and 8 bases from J, with 12 bases between. The germline gives CDR1 GTSNPN, CDR2 SVGIG (reference sequence). The DNA for the CDR3 is TGTGCCTGGATCGAGGGATGGGATGAGCAGTTCTTC. It is translated as CAWIEGWDEQFF. Full variable domain (rest looked up from reference TRBV30 and TRBJ2-1): SQTIHQWPATLVQPVGSPLSLECTVEGTSNPNLYWYRQAAGRGLQLLFYSVGIGQISSEVPQNLSASRPQDRQFILSSKKLLLSDSGFYLCAWIEGWDEQFFGPGTRLTVL.

This clone was detected once. The V and J genes are TRBV7-9 and TRBJ2-1; TRBD2 is a possible D gene (6 bases). Trimming removed 7 bases from V and 4 bases from J, with 20 bases in between. The CDR3 is made up of 16 amino acids. Germline V CDR1 and CDR2: SEHNR, FQNEAQ (reference sequence). Written as DNA, the CDR3 is TGTGCCAGCATCATCAGCGGGCTAGCACGATACAATGAGCAGTTCTTC. Amino acid sequence: CASIISGLARYNEQFF.

The chain combines TRBV11-2 with TRBJ2-5; 13 bases fit TRBD2. V lost 6 bases, J lost 5 bases, and 15 bases stayed unmatched. The germline CDR1 and CDR2 sequences are SGHAT and FQNNGV. The CDR3 has 18 amino acids. The CDR3 loop is CASRHGLAGARLKETQYF. CDR3 bases: TGTGCCAGCAGACACGGACTAGCGGGAGCACGCCTTAAGGAGACCCAGTACTTC.

The chain couples TRBV19 to TRBJ1-1; TRBD1 agrees at 8 bases. From germline, CDR1 is LNHDA and CDR2 SQIVND (reference sequence). With V trimmed by 4 bases and J by 4 bases, 2 bases remained unmatched. The CDR3 totals 13 residues. CDR3 in DNA: TGTGCCAGTAGTACTACAGGGGGCACTGAAGCTTTCTTT. Protein sequence: CASSTTGGTEAFF.

The sample holds one count of this clone. The chain employs TRBV9 and TRBJ2-2, with 7 bases aligning to TRBD2. Germline CDR1 is SGDLS and CDR2 is YYNGEE. This CDR3 region has 14 residues. J was trimmed by 5 bases and V by 6 bases; bases with no gene match: 7. As DNA, the CDR3 is TGTGCCAGCACCAAGTCGGGGGGAACCGGGGAGCTGTTTTTT. Translation: CASTKSGGTGELFF.